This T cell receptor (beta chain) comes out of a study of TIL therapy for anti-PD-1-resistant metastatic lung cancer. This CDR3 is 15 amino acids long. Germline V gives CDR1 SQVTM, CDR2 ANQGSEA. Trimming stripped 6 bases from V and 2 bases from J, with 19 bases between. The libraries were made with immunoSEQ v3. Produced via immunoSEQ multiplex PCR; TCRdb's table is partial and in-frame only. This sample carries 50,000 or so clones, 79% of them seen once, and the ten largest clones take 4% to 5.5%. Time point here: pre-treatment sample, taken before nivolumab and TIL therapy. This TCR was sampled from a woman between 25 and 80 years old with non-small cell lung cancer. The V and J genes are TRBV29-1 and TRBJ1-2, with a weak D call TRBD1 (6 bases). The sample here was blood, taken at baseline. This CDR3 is CSVSERGGHNYGYTF. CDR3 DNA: TGCAGCGTCTCCGAAAGGGGGGGACACAACTATGGCTACACCTTC.